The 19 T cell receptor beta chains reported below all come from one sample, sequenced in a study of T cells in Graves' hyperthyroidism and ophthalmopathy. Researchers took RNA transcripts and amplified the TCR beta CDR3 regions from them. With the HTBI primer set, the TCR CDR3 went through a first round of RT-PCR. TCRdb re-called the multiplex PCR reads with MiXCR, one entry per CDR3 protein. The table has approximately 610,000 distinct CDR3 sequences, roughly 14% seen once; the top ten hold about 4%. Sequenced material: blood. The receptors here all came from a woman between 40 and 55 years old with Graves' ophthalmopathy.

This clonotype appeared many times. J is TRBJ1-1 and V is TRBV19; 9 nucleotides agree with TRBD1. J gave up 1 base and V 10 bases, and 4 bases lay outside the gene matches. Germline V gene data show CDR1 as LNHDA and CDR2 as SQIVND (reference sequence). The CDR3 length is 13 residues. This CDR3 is CATTGQGNTEAFF. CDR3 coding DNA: TGTGCCACAACGGGACAGGGGAACACTGAAGCTTTCTTT.

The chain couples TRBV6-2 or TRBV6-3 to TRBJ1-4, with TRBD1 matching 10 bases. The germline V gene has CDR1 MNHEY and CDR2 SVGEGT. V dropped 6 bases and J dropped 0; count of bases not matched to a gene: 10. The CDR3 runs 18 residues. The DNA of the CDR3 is TGTGCCAGCAGACCAGGGACAGGGGCCCCCCCAACTAATGAAAAACTGTTTTTT. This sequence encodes CASRPGTGAPPTNEKLFF.

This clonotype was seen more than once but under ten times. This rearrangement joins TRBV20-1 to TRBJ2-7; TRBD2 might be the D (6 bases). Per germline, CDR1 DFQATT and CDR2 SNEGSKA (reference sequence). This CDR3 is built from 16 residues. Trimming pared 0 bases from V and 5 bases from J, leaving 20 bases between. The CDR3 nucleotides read TGCAGTGCTAGAGAACCCGTGGGACTGGCCGAGGACGAGCAGTACTTC. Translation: CSAREPVGLAEDEQYF.

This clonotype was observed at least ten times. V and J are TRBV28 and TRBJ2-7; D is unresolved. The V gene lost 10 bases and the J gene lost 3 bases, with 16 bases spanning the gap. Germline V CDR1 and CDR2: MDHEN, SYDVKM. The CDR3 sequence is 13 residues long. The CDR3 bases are TGTGCCACGCAGCTGGGTGGGGACTACGAGCAGTACTTC. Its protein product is CATQLGGDYEQYF. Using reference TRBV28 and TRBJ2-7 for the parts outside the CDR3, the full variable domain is DVKVTQSSRYLVKRTGEKVFLECVQDMDHENMFWYRQDPGLGLRLIYFSYDVKMKEKGDIPEGYSVSREKKERFSLILESASTNQTSMYLCATQLGGDYEQYFGPGTRLTVT.

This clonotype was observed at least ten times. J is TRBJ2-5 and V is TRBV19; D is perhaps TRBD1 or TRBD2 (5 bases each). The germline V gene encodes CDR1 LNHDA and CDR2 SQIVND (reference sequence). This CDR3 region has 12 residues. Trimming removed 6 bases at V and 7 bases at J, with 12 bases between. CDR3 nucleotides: TGTGCCAGTAGGAGCAGGGACGGGACCCAGTACTTC. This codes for CASRSRDGTQYF.

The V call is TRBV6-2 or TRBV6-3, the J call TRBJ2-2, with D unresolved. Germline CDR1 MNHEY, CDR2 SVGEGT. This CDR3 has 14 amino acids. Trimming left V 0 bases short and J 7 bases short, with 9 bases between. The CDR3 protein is CASSYSRRLGELFF. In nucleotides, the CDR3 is TGTGCCAGCAGTTACTCGAGAAGGCTCGGGGAGCTGTTTTTT.

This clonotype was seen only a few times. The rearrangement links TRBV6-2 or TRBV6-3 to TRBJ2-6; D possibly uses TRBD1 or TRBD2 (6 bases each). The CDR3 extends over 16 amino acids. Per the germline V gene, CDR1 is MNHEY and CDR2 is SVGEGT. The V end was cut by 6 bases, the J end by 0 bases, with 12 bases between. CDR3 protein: CASSGGSFSGANVLTF. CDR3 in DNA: TGTGCCAGCAGCGGGGGCAGCTTCTCTGGGGCCAACGTCCTGACTTTC.

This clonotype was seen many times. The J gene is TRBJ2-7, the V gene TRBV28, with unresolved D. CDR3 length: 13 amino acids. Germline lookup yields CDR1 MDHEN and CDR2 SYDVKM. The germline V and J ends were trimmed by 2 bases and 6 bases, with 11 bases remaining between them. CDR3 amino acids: CASSLAGYFEQYF. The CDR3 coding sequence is TGTGCCAGCAGTTTAGCTGGGTACTTCGAGCAGTACTTC. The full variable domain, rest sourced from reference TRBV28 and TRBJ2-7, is DVKVTQSSRYLVKRTGEKVFLECVQDMDHENMFWYRQDPGLGLRLIYFSYDVKMKEKGDIPEGYSVSREKKERFSLILESASTNQTSMYLCASSLAGYFEQYFGPGTRLTVT.

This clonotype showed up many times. CDR3 sequence reads: CASSPRTSGSRETQYF. The CDR3 nucleotides read TGTGCCAGCAGCCCTAGGACTAGCGGGAGTCGGGAGACCCAGTACTTC. The chain couples TRBV12-3 or TRBV12-4 to TRBJ2-5; 13 bases are a match to TRBD2. With 6 bases clipped from V and 5 bases from J, the junction kept 9 bases outside the gene matches. The CDR3 consists of 16 residues.

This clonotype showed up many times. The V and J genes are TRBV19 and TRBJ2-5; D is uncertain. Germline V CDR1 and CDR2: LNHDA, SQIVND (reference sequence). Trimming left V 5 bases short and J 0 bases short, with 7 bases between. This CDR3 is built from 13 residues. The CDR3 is CASSYQDQETQYF. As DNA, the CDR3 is TGTGCCAGTAGTTACCAGGACCAAGAGACCCAGTACTTC. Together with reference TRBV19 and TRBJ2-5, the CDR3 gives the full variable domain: DGGITQSPKYLFRKEGQNVTLSCEQNLNHDAMYWYRQDPGQGLRLIYYSQIVNDFQKGDIAEGYSVSREKKESFPLTVTSAQKNPTAFYLCASSYQDQETQYFGPGTRLLVL.

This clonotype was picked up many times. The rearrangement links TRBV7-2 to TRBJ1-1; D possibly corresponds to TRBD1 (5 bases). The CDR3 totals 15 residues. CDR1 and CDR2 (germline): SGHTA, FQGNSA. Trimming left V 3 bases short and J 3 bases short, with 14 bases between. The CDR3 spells CASSLIPGTDTEAFF. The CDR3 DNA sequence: TGTGCCAGCAGCTTGATACCCGGGACTGACACTGAAGCTTTCTTT.

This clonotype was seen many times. CDR3 sequence reads: CASTTRQVSNQPQHF. The CDR3, as DNA: TGTGCCAGCACAACTCGACAGGTTAGCAATCAGCCCCAGCATTTT. The chain joins TRBV2 to TRBJ1-5, with TRBD1 as a possible D gene (6 bases). Trimming left V 7 bases short and J 0 bases short, with 13 bases between. The CDR3 runs 15 residues. Germline CDR1 is SNHLY and CDR2 is FYNNEI.

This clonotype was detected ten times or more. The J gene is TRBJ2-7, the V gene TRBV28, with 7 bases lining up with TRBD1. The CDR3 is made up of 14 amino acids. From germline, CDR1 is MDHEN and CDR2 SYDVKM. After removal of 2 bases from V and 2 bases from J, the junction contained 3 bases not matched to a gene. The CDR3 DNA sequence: TGTGCCAGCAGTTTAGGGACAGTCGCCTACGAGCAGTACTTC. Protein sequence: CASSLGTVAYEQYF.

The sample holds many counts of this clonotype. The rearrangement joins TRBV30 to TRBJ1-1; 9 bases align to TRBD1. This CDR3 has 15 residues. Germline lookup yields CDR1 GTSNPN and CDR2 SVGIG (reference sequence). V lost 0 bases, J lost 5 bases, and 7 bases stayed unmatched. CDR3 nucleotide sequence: TGTGCCTGGAGTGTGGGGGACAGGGTGGGAACTGAAGCTTTCTTT. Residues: CAWSVGDRVGTEAFF.

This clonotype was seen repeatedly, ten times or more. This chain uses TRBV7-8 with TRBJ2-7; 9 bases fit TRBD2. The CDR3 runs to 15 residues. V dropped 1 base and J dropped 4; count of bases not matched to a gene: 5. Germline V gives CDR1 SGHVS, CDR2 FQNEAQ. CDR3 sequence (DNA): TGTGCCAGCAGCTTAGGTCGACTAGCGGCATACGAGCAGTACTTC. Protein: CASSLGRLAAYEQYF.

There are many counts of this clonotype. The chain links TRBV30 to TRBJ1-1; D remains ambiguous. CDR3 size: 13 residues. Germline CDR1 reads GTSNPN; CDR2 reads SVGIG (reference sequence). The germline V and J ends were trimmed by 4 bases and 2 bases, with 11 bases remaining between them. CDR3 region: CAWNSVANTEAFF. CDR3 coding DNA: TGTGCCTGGAACAGTGTGGCCAACACTGAAGCTTTCTTT.

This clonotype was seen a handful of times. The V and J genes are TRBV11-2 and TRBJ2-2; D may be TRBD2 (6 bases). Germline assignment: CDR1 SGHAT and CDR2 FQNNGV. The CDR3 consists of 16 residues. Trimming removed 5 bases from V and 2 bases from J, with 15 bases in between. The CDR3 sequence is CASSPPSGYNTGELFF. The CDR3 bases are TGTGCCAGCAGCCCACCGAGCGGGTACAACACCGGGGAGCTGTTTTTT.

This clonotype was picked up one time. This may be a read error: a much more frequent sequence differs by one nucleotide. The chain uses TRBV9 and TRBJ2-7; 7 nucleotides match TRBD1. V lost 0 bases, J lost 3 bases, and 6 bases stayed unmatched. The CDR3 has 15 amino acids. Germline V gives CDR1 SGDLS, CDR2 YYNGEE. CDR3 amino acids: CASSVEGTVYYEQYF. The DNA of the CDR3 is TGTGCCAGCAGCGTAGAGGGGACAGTTTACTACGAGCAGTACTTC.

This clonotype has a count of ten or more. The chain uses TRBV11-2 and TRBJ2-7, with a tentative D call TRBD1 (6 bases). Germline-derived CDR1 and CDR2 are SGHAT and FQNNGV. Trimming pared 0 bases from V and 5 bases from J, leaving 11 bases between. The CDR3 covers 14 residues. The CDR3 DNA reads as TGTGCCAGCAGCTTAGATACAGGGAACCACGAGCAGTACTTC. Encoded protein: CASSLDTGNHEQYF.